This T cell receptor beta chain was identified in a study of blood T cell repertoires in COVID-19. Study background: Researchers got acute and convalescent COVID-19 samples from the United States, Italy and Spain.

V dropped 5 bases and J dropped 8; count of bases not matched to a gene: 19. The V gene's germline CDR1 is LNHDA and CDR2 SQIVND (reference sequence). The length of the CDR3 is 17 residues. The repertoire was sequenced with immunoSEQ multiplex PCR; TCRdb's copy has only in-frame clones and lacks some. The sample yields roughly 96,000 clones, around 81% seen once. The clonotype was recovered from a man aged 55 to 70 with acute or convalescent COVID-19. Input material: peripheral blood. The chain recombines TRBV19 with TRBJ1-2, with TRBD1 matching 8 bases. Written as DNA, the CDR3 is TGTGCCAGTAGTGACGTTAGGACAGGGCTCGTAGGAGGGGGCTACACCTTC. Protein product: CASSDVRTGLVGGGYTF.